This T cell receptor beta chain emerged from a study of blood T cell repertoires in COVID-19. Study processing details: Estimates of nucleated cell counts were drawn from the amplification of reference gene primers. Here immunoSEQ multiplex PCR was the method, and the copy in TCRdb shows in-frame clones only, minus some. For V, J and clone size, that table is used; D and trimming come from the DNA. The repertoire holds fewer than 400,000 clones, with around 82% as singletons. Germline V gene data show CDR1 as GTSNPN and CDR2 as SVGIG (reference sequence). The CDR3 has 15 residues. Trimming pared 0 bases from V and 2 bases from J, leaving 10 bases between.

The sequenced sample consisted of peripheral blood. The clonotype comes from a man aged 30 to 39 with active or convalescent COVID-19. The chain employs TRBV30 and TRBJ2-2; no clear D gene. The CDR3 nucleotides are TGTGCCTGGAGTGTAGTGAGCATAAACACCGGGGAGCTGTTTTTT. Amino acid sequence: CAWSVVSINTGELFF.